There are many counts of the clone carrying this T cell receptor beta chain. The data originate from a study of T cells in Graves' hyperthyroidism and ophthalmopathy. V was clipped by 0 bases and J by 2 bases, with 3 bases between them. The V gene's germline CDR1 is SGHVS and CDR2 FQNEAQ. This CDR3 spans 13 amino acids. From RNA transcripts, TCR beta CDR3 regions were amplified. First-round RT-PCR of the TCR CDR3 relied on the HTBI primer set. TCRdb re-called the multiplex PCR reads with MiXCR, one entry per CDR3 protein. Among roughly 260,000 distinct CDR3 sequences, about 14% were seen once, and the ten largest hold 13%.

The genes are TRBV7-8 and TRBJ2-3; D gene ambiguous. The clonotype comes from a woman in her forties with Graves' hyperthyroidism that later progressed to Graves' ophthalmopathy. Sequenced input: blood. This chain's CDR3 is CASSLAATDTQYF. The CDR3 DNA reads TGTGCCAGCAGCTTAGCAGCCACAGATACGCAGTATTTT.